One T cell receptor beta chain is described in this entry. What it recognizes is unknown. The data were obtained in a study of cytomegalovirus exposure and HLA in healthy donors. Everyone who donated was a healthy bone marrow donor. Germline V gene data show CDR1 as MNHEY and CDR2 as SMNVEV (reference sequence). Between the trimmed V and J ends, which lost 2 bases and 8 bases, there was a span of 13 bases. The length of the CDR3 is 14 residues. General observations from the study: CMV serostatus was the sole immune exposure data available. The study flagged 150 to 200 TCR beta chains as cytomegalovirus-associated. In a later analysis, donors in an Asian-associated ancestry cluster reportedly had fewer N-insertions in productive TCRs than the cohort mean.

13 Jbeta primers and 60 Vbeta primers were used for the PCR. Libraries were prepared by immunoSEQ multiplex PCR; TCRdb keeps only in-frame clonotypes and omits some of them. The sample contains about 180,000 clones, about four fifths of which appear only once. The chain has TRBV27 and TRBJ2-1, with D hard to call. The clonotype was recovered from a man aged 35-49 years in good health and CMV-seronegative. The sample was PBMCs. The CDR3 loop is CASSLRRGIDEQFF. The CDR3 coding sequence is TGTGCCAGCAGTTTAAGACGCGGCATCGATGAGCAGTTCTTC.